This T cell receptor (beta chain) is drawn from a study of blood T cell repertoires in COVID-19. Study-wide background: Some COVID-19 samples were acute and others convalescent; all came from the United States, Italy and Spain. The analysed material was cDNA or gDNA that came from T cells, B-cell-depleted T cells, or PBMCs.

Seattle's cohort entered during active infection and was followed longitudinally. Only in-frame clones appear in the TCRdb table, and some are missing; sequencing was by immunoSEQ multiplex PCR. Of 200,000 or so clones in the sample, 81% were seen once. CDR1 and CDR2 from the germline V gene are SGHVS and FQNEAQ. The CDR3 is 13 residues long. J was trimmed by 9 bases and V by 3 bases; bases with no gene match: 5. The source is a woman of 80 years or more with COVID-19, enrolled during active disease. Sequencing was done on a sample of peripheral blood. The gene calls are TRBV7-8 and TRBJ2-1, with 7 bases aligning to TRBD1. As DNA, the CDR3 is TGTGCCAGCAGCTTCGACAGGGTGGCTGAGCAGTTCTTC. Protein product: CASSFDRVAEQFF.